This TCR beta chain was obtained from a study of tumor-infiltrating lymphocytes in primary liver carcinoma. Study-level information: Between about 4 and 11 cm across, the tumors were all of stage T1-T3 N0M0.

Of note for this clonotype: Sequence at one end of the junction differs from germline and may be a read error.

Production of TCR beta cDNA used around 0.45 ug total RNA together with a constant-region primer. Sequencing libraries for TCR beta derived from three nested multiplex PCR rounds that used slightly modified ARM-PCR. TRBV1-TRBV30 forward primers paired with a C-beta reverse primer were used in the first two PCR rounds, which ran roughly 11 cycles each. MiXCR was run by TCRdb on the multiplex PCR reads, yielding one entry per CDR3 protein. The sample shows around 60,000 distinct CDR3 sequences, about three quarters of them seen only once. The tissue used was unsorted bulk material of about 17-33 mg. RNA and DNA were co-extracted from it with the AllPrep DNA/RNA mini kit. Infection with HBV was chronic in patients; they were treatment-naive. Samples were taken from five separate regions (per tumor). The CDR3 is 13 residues long. The germline CDR1 and CDR2 sequences are SGHNT and YYREEE (reference sequence).

The chain uses TRBV5-4 and TRBJ2-5; 7 bases map to TRBD1. The source of this sequence is a man aged 35 to 55 with primary liver carcinoma and hepatitis B virus infection. The sample taken for sequencing was liver tumor tissue from sampling region 4. Subset of the sample: tumor region T4, right-lateral pole. DNA for the CDR3: TGTGCCAGCAGCTTCACAGGGGTGGAGACCCATTACTTC. Translation gives CASSFTGVETHYF. The complete variable domain, with remaining parts taken from reference TRBV5-4 and TRBJ2-5, reads ETGVTQSPTHLIKTRGQQVTLRCSSQSGHNTVSWYQQALGQGPQFIFQYYREEENGRGNFPPRFSGLQFPNYSSELNVNALELDDSALYLCASSFTGVETHYFGPGTRLLVL.